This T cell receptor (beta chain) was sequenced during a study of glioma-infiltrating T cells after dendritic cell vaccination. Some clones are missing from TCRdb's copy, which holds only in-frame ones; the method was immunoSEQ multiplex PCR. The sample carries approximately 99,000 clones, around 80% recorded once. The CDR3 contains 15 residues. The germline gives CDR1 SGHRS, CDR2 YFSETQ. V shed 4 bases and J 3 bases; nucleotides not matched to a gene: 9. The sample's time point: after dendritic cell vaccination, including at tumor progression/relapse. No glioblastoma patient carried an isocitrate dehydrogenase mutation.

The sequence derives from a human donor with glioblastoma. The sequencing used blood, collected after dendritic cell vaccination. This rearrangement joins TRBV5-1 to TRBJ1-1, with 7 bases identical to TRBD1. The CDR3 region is CASSLQGRGDTEAFF. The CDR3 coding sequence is TGCGCCAGCAGCCTACAGGGGCGCGGGGACACTGAAGCTTTCTTT.